This T cell receptor (beta chain) is from a study of cytomegalovirus exposure and HLA in healthy donors. Primers: 60 Vbeta forward and 13 Jbeta reverse. Profiling relied on immunoSEQ multiplex PCR, and the TCRdb table lists in-frame clones only, not all of them. The sample records over 150,000 clones, around 73% being singletons. Study-wide findings and caveats: Later on, an analysis showed TCR association rates differing by HLA locus, with DRB1 the most and HLA-C the fewest. Presence/absence analyses supposed approximately even sequencing depth among donors. Later, an analysis showed that TCR beta chains associated with HLA were more clonally expanded than others that were equally common.

Concerning this clone itself: Its specificity is unknown.

At the time of sampling, donors were nominally healthy, though unrecorded immune exposures were likely. This CDR3 comprises 14 residues. V shed 1 base, J shed 5 bases, and the junction held 4 bases outside the gene matches. Germline CDR1 reads MGHRA; CDR2 reads YSYEKL. The source material was PBMCs. The source is a woman younger than 30 in good health and CMV-seropositive. The rearrangement links TRBV4-1 to TRBJ1-2; 7 bases match TRBD1. The CDR3 region is CASSQVGTAYGYTF. Written as DNA, the CDR3 is TGCGCCAGCAGCCAAGTGGGGACAGCTTATGGCTACACCTTC.